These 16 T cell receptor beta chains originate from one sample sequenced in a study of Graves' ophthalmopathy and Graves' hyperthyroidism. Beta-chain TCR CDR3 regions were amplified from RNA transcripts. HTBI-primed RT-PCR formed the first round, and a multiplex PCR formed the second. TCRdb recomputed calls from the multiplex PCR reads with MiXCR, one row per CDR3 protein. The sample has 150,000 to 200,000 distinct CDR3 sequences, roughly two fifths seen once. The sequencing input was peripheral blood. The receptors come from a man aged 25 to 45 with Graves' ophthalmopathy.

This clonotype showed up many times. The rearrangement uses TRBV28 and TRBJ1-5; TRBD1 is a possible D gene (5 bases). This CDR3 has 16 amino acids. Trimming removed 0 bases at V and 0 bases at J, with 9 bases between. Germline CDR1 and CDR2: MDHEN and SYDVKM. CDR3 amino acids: CASSLWGRNSNQPQHF. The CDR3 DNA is TGTGCCAGCAGTTTATGGGGGCGGAATAGCAATCAGCCCCAGCATTTT.

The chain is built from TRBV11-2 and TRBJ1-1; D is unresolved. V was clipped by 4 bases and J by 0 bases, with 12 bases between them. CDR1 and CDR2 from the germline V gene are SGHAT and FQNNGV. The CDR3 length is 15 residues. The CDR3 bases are TGTGCCAGCAGCTCCTACTTAGGAGTGAACACTGAAGCTTTCTTT. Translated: CASSSYLGVNTEAFF.

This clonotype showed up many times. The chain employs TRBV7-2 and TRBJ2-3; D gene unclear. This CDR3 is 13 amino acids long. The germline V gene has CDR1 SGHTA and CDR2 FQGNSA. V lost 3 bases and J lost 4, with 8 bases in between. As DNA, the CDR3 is TGTGCCAGCAGCTTGGAACCGTCAGATACGCAGTATTTT. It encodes CASSLEPSDTQYF. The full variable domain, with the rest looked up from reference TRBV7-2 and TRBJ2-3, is GAGVSQSPSNKVTEKGKDVELRCDPISGHTALYWYRQSLGQGLEFLIYFQGNSAPDKSGLPSDRFSAERTGGSVSTLTIQRTQQEDSAVYLCASSLEPSDTQYFGPGTRLTVL.

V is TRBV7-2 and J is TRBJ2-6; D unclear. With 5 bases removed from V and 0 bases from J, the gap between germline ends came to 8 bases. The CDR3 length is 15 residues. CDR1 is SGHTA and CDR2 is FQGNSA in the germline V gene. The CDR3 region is CASSIRGSGANVLTF. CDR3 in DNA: TGTGCCAGCAGCATCCGTGGCTCTGGGGCCAACGTCCTGACTTTC.

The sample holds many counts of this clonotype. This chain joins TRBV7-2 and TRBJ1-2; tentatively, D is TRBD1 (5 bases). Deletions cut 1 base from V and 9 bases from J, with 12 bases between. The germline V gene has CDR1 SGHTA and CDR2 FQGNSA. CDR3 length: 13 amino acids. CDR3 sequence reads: CASSLGRGRSYTF. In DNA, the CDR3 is TGTGCCAGCAGCTTAGGGAGGGGAAGGAGCTACACCTTC.

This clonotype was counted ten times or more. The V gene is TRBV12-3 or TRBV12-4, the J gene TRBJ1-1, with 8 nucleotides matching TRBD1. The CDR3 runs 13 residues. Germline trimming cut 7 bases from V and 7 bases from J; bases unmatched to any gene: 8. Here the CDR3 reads CASNPSGGREAFF. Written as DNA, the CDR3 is TGTGCCAGCAACCCCTCAGGGGGCCGTGAAGCTTTCTTT.

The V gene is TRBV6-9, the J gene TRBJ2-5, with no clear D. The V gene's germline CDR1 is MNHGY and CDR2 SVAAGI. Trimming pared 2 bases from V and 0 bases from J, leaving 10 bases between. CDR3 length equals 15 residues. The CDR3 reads CASSYIGRYQETQYF. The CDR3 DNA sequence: TGTGCCAGCAGTTATATTGGAAGGTACCAAGAGACCCAGTACTTC.

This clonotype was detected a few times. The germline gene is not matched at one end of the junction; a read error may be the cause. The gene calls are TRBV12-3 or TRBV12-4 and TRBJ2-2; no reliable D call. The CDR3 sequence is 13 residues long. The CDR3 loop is CASSLMFTRELFF. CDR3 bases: TGTGCCAGCAGTTTAATGTTCACCAGGGAGCTGTTTTTT.

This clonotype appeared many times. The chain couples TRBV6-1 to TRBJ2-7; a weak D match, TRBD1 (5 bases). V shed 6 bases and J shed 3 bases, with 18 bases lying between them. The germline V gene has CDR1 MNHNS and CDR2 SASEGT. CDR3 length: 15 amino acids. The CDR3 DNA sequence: TGTGCCAGCAGCAGACCCCAACAGGCGATCTACGAGCAGTACTTC. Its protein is CASSRPQQAIYEQYF.

As DNA, the CDR3 is TGTGCCAGCAGTCCCCCCGCGGGAGTGTCCTACGAGCAGTACTTC. It encodes CASSPPAGVSYEQYF. This sequence joins TRBV28 and TRBJ2-7; 7 positions agree with TRBD2. CDR3 length equals 15 residues. Germline V gives CDR1 MDHEN, CDR2 SYDVKM. Losses at the gene ends were 5 bases for V and 1 base for J; bases not matched to a gene: 8.

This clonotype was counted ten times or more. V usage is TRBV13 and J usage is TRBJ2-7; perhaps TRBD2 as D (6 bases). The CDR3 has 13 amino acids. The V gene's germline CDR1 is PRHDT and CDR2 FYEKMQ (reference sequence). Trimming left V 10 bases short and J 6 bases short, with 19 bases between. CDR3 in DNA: TGTGCCACCTCTAGCGAGAGTTCAGGCGAGCAGTACTTC. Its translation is CATSSESSGEQYF.

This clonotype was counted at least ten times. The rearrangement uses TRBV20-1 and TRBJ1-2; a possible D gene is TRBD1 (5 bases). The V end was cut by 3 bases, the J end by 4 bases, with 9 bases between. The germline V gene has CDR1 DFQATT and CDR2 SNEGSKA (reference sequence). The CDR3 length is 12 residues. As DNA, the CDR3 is TGCAGTGCTAGCGGACACCGCTATGGCTACACCTTC. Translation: CSASGHRYGYTF.

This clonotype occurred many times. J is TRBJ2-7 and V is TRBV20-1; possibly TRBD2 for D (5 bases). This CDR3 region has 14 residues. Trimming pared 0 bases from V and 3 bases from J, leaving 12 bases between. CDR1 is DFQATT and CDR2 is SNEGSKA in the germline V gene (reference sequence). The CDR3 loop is CSARDNEGYYEQYF. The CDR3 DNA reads TGCAGTGCTAGAGATAACGAGGGATACTACGAGCAGTACTTC.

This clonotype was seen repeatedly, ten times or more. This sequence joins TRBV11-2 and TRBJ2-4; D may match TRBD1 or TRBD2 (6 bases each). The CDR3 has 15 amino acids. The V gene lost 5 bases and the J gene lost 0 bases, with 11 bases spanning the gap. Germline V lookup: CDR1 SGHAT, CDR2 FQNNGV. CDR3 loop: CASSRGGLAKNIQYF. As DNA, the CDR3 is TGTGCCAGCAGCCGAGGGGGGTTAGCCAAAAACATTCAGTACTTC.

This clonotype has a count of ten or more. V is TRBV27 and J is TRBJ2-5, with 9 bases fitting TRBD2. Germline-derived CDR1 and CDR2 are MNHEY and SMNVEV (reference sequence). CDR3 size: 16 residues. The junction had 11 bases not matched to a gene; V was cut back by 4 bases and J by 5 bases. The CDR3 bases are TGTGCCAGCAGTTGGCGGCGGGAGGGCCTCGGGGAGACCCAGTACTTC. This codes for CASSWRREGLGETQYF.

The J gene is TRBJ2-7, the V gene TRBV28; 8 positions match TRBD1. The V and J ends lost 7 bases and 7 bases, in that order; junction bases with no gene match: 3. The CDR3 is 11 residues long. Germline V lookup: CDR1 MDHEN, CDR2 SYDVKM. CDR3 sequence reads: CASIHRGEQYF. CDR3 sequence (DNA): TGTGCCAGCATTCACAGGGGGGAGCAGTACTTC. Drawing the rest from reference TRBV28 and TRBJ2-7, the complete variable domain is DVKVTQSSRYLVKRTGEKVFLECVQDMDHENMFWYRQDPGLGLRLIYFSYDVKMKEKGDIPEGYSVSREKKERFSLILESASTNQTSMYLCASIHRGEQYFGPGTRLTVT.